This entry concerns a single T cell receptor beta chain. The data were taken from a study of CD8 T cells in ankylosing spondylitis. In TCRdb, the 5' RACE reads were re-called with MiXCR into one record per CDR3 protein. The data hold around 340,000 distinct CDR3 sequences, with about 20% observed a single time. The CDR3 is made up of 14 amino acids. Between the trimmed V and J ends, which lost 5 bases and 9 bases, there was a span of 17 bases. Germline CDR1 reads MDHEN; CDR2 reads SYDVKM. The clonotype was recovered from a male donor with ankylosing spondylitis or in good health (not recorded which). The chain couples TRBV28 to TRBJ2-1, with D possibly TRBD1 on 6 matching bases. Source material: blood, either unsorted or a sorted T cell fraction (not recorded which). CDR3 DNA sequence: TGTGCCAGCAGTATATTTGGAACAGGGACTGAGCAGTTCTTC. It encodes CASSIFGTGTEQFF.